The 27 T cell receptor beta chains given below trace back to one sample, sequenced in a study of cytomegalovirus exposure and HLA in healthy donors (dated by TCRdb to 2017 to 2019). Receptor libraries were prepared by the immunoSEQ multiplex PCR assay. For the multiplex PCR, a mixture combining 60 forward primers for TCR Vbeta segments and 13 reverse primers for TCR Jbeta segments was used. In its TCRdb copy, this immuneACCESS table keeps in-frame sequences only and misses some clones. Where compared with another copy, unresolved V genes explain less than half of these, and the others have no known cause. Within this sample are around 100,000 clones, with roughly 70% of them counted one time only. About 4.9% of the sample rests with the top ten. Sequenced: PBMCs. The source of these receptors is a woman aged 18-30 years in good health and CMV-seropositive.

This chain links TRBV5-4 with TRBJ2-7, with D unresolved. The V gene's germline CDR1 is SGHNT and CDR2 YYREEE (reference sequence). Trimming pared 0 bases from V and 2 bases from J, leaving 6 bases between. The CDR3 spans 13 residues. The CDR3 region is CASSLDSTYEQYF. For the CDR3, the DNA is TGTGCCAGCAGCTTGGACAGCACCTACGAGCAGTACTTC. The entire variable domain, with the rest obtained from reference TRBV5-4 and TRBJ2-7, is as follows: ETGVTQSPTHLIKTRGQQVTLRCSSQSGHNTVSWYQQALGQGPQFIFQYYREEENGRGNFPPRFSGLQFPNYSSELNVNALELDDSALYLCASSLDSTYEQYFGPGTRLTVT.

Relative to its sample, this clone is medium-sized. The chain joins TRBV11-1 to TRBJ2-2; TRBD2 agrees at 8 bases. This CDR3 region has 14 residues. V gave up 6 bases and J gave up 6 bases; unmatched junction bases: 6. Per the germline V gene, CDR1 is SGHAT and CDR2 is FQDESV (reference sequence). The CDR3 sequence is CASSPGTSSGELFF. The CDR3 DNA is TGTGCCAGCAGTCCCGGGACTAGTTCCGGGGAGCTGTTTTTT.

With respect to this clone: One junction end disagrees with the germline gene, perhaps due to a read error. The V gene is TRBV9, the J gene TRBJ1-2; the match to TRBD1 covers 7 bases. Germline CDR1 reads SGDLS; CDR2 reads YYNGEE. This CDR3 is 13 amino acids long. This CDR3 is CAGSTTGLGGYTF. The CDR3 nucleotides are TGTGCCGGCAGCACGACAGGGTTGGGGGGCTACACCTTC.

As regards this clone: Sequence at one end of the junction differs from germline and may be a read error. This sequence joins TRBV7-7 and TRBJ2-7, with unresolved D. The germline V gene has CDR1 SSHAT and CDR2 FNYEAQ (reference sequence). This CDR3 has 14 amino acids. The CDR3 nucleotides are TGTGCTAGCAGCCCGGTTGGTCCTTCCTACGAGCAGTACTTC. This encodes CASSPVGPSYEQYF.

The chain recombines TRBV21-1 with TRBJ2-7; TRBD2, the table's D call, lacks a check against the DNA. TRBV21-1 is flagged as a pseudogene. This CDR3 has 16 residues. CDR3 DNA sequence: TGTGCCAGCAGCAAAGCTGGCCCTAGCGGGACCTACGAGCAGTACTTC. This gives the protein CASSKAGPSGTYEQYF.

The genes are TRBV9 and TRBJ1-2; D ambiguous. The CDR3 loop spans 15 amino acids. The V end lost 3 bases, the J end lost 4 bases, and 16 bases lay between the germline ends. CDR1 SGDLS and CDR2 YYNGEE come from the germline V gene. This chain's CDR3 is CASSGSLHISYGYTF. In DNA form, the CDR3 reads TGTGCCAGCAGCGGATCCTTACATATTTCCTATGGCTACACCTTC.

V gene TRBV5-4 combines with J gene TRBJ2-7; 12 bases map to TRBD2. V gave up 4 bases and J gave up 4 bases; unmatched junction bases: 3. Germline assignment: CDR1 SGHNT and CDR2 YYREEE (reference sequence). The CDR3 loop spans 14 amino acids. CDR3: CASSRLAGGYEQYF. The CDR3 DNA reads TGTGCCAGCAGCCGCCTAGCGGGAGGGTACGAGCAGTACTTC.

The chain combines TRBV11-3 with TRBJ2-2; TRBD2 aligns across 9 bases. V lost 1 base and J lost 6; bases outside the gene matches: 9. The germline V gene has CDR1 SGHNT and CDR2 YENEEA. The CDR3 extends over 17 amino acids. For the CDR3, the DNA is TGTGCCAGCAGCTTAGGATCGATGGCGGGAGGGCCCGGGGAGCTGTTTTTT. Encoded protein: CASSLGSMAGGPGELFF.

V and J are TRBV2 and TRBJ2-1, with a tentative D call TRBD2 (5 bases). Germline CDR1 SNHLY, CDR2 FYNNEI. V dropped 4 bases and J dropped 8 bases, with 18 bases sitting between them. The CDR3 has 15 residues. The CDR3 protein is CASSGGIATYYEQFF. The CDR3 nucleotides read TGTGCCAGCAGTGGAGGGATCGCCACCTATTATGAGCAGTTCTTC.

For this clone: The same CDR3 is also encoded by other DNA sequences in this sample. V gene TRBV28 combines with J gene TRBJ2-7, with D possibly being TRBD1 (6 bases). CDR1 MDHEN and CDR2 SYDVKM come from the germline V gene. V lost 5 bases and J lost 0, with 8 bases in between. The CDR3 totals 13 residues. CDR3 sequence: CASSLTGSYEQYF. DNA for the CDR3: TGTGCCAGCAGTCTGACAGGCTCCTACGAGCAGTACTTC.

The rearrangement links TRBV14 to TRBJ2-7; TRBD2 matches 10 bases. The CDR3 totals 15 residues. V lost 4 bases and J lost 4; bases outside the gene matches: 7. Germline V CDR1 and CDR2: SGHDN, FVKESK. DNA of the CDR3: TGTGCCAGCAGCCCAGGACTAGCGGTTTCTTACGAGCAGTACTTC. Amino acid sequence: CASSPGLAVSYEQYF.

V and J are TRBV29-1 and TRBJ2-5; 11 bases match TRBD2. The CDR3 consists of 16 residues. CDR1 is SQVTM and CDR2 is ANQGSEA in the germline V gene. Losses at the gene ends were 3 bases for V and 1 base for J; bases not matched to a gene: 7. The CDR3 sequence is CSVERRLAGTQETQYF. CDR3 DNA sequence: TGCAGCGTTGAGCGGAGACTAGCGGGGACCCAAGAGACCCAGTACTTC.

The CDR3 sequence: CASSSLASGYTF. CDR3 nucleotide sequence: TGTGCCAGCAGCTCCCTGGCTTCGGGCTACACCTTC. V gene TRBV28 combines with J gene TRBJ1-2; unclear D gene. Germline V lookup: CDR1 MDHEN, CDR2 SYDVKM. The V end lost 6 bases, the J end lost 8 bases, and 13 bases lay between the germline ends. This CDR3 is 12 amino acids long.

The chain recombines TRBV7-9 with TRBJ2-7; 7 bases match TRBD1. V lost 5 bases and J lost 5; bases outside the gene matches: 12. The CDR3 covers 15 residues. Germline lookup yields CDR1 SEHNR and CDR2 FQNEAQ (reference sequence). CDR3 loop: CASSTAGTALDEQYF. CDR3 DNA: TGTGCCAGCAGCACGGCCGGGACAGCCCTTGACGAGCAGTACTTC.

The genes are TRBV13 and TRBJ1-3; D perhaps matches TRBD1 (6 bases). This CDR3 comprises 14 residues. With 5 bases removed from V and 7 bases from J, the gap between germline ends came to 15 bases. In germline, CDR1 is PRHDT, CDR2 FYEKMQ (reference sequence). CDR3 sequence reads: CASSARGAWNTIYF. The DNA of the CDR3 is TGTGCCAGCAGCGCACGGGGGGCATGGAACACCATATATTTT.

The chain is built from TRBV7-8 and TRBJ2-1; D might be TRBD1 (6 bases). Germline values: CDR1 SGHVS, CDR2 FQNEAQ. This CDR3 spans 16 amino acids. V lost 5 bases to trimming and J lost 8 bases, with 22 bases between them. The CDR3 DNA is TGTGCCAGCAGCGGCGGACGGGTCACAGGGCTCTATGAGCAGTTCTTC. Its protein product is CASSGGRVTGLYEQFF. The full variable domain, completed using reference TRBV7-8 and TRBJ2-1, is GAGVSQSPRYKVAKRGQDVALRCDPISGHVSLFWYQQALGQGPEFLTYFQNEAQLDKSGLPSDRFFAERPEGSVSTLKIQRTQQEDSAVYLCASSGGRVTGLYEQFFGPGTRLTVL.

The chain recombines TRBV6-5 with TRBJ1-1; D gene uncertain. Trimming stripped 5 bases from V and 4 bases from J, with 14 bases between. Germline V gives CDR1 MNHEY, CDR2 SVGAGI. This CDR3 comprises 14 residues. The CDR3 nucleotides are TGTGCCAGCAGTCCTGACGGCTCGGGCACTGAAGCTTTCTTT. Its translation is CASSPDGSGTEAFF.

About this clone itself: This sample also contains other DNA sequences that code for the same CDR3. V usage is TRBV7-2 and J usage is TRBJ2-1; 12 bases are a match to TRBD2. In germline, CDR1 is SGHTA, CDR2 FQGNSA. The CDR3 loop spans 15 amino acids. J gave up 7 bases and V 5 bases, and 6 bases lay outside the gene matches. This CDR3 reads CASSLTSGRLNEQFF. Here the CDR3 DNA reads TGTGCCAGCAGCCTCACTAGCGGGAGGTTAAATGAGCAGTTCTTC.

The chain employs TRBV15 and TRBJ2-1; 8 positions match TRBD2. The CDR3 covers 15 residues. The V gene end was trimmed by 6 bases and the J gene end by 2 bases; junction bases not matched to a gene: 6. Germline V lookup: CDR1 LNHNV, CDR2 YYDKDF (reference sequence). DNA of the CDR3: TGTGCCACCAGTAGTCGGGAGGGCCCCTACAATGAGCAGTTCTTC. This encodes CATSSREGPYNEQFF.

The chain uses TRBV6-5 and TRBJ2-7, with D perhaps TRBD2 (5 bases). Trimming removed 0 bases from V and 0 bases from J, with 9 bases in between. The CDR3 runs 15 residues. CDR1 and CDR2 (germline): MNHEY, SVGAGI. The CDR3 is CASSYSMGSSYEQYF. CDR3 DNA sequence: TGTGCCAGCAGTTACTCGATGGGGAGCTCCTACGAGCAGTACTTC.

The chain is built from TRBV28 and TRBJ2-1; 12 nucleotides match TRBD1. The CDR3 contains 14 residues. J gave up 10 bases and V 7 bases, and 8 bases lay outside the gene matches. Germline loops: CDR1 MDHEN, CDR2 SYDVKM. In DNA, the CDR3 is TGTGCCAGCACCGGGACAGGGGGCTTGAGGGAGCAGTTCTTC. Its translation: CASTGTGGLREQFF.

The J gene is TRBJ2-2, the V gene TRBV6-5; 7 bases align to TRBD2. With V trimmed by 6 bases and J by 0 bases, 4 bases remained unmatched. Germline lookup yields CDR1 MNHEY and CDR2 SVGAGI. This CDR3 spans 15 amino acids. This CDR3 reads CASRALAPNTGELFF. CDR3 DNA: TGTGCCAGCAGGGCACTAGCGCCGAACACCGGGGAGCTGTTTTTT.

This clone has only one observation. The chain carries TRBV19 and TRBJ2-4, with D possibly TRBD2 on 7 matching bases. The V end lost 5 bases, the J end lost 1 base, and 18 bases lay between the germline ends. The CDR3 is made up of 17 amino acids. CDR1 and CDR2 (germline): LNHDA, SQIVND (reference sequence). Here the CDR3 reads CASSRWGGGAAKNIQYF. The CDR3 region has the DNA TGTGCCAGTAGTCGGTGGGGCGGGGGCGCGGCCAAAAACATTCAGTACTTC. The whole variable domain, remainder taken from reference TRBV19 and TRBJ2-4, is DGGITQSPKYLFRKEGQNVTLSCEQNLNHDAMYWYRQDPGQGLRLIYYSQIVNDFQKGDIAEGYSVSREKKESFPLTVTSAQKNPTAFYLCASSRWGGGAAKNIQYFGAGTRLSVL.

This chain joins TRBV10-3 and TRBJ1-5; the D gene is possibly TRBD1 (5 bases). The CDR3 has 14 amino acids. With 4 bases removed from V and 0 bases from J, the gap between germline ends came to 7 bases. CDR1 ENHRY and CDR2 SYGVKD come from the germline V gene. The CDR3 region is CAISAGHSNQPQHF. CDR3 nucleotides: TGTGCCATCAGTGCAGGGCATAGCAATCAGCCCCAGCATTTT.

The rearrangement links TRBV27 to TRBJ2-3; TRBD2 agrees at 13 bases. CDR1 MNHEY and CDR2 SMNVEV come from the germline V gene (reference sequence). V was clipped by 5 bases and J by 6 bases; unmatched bases: 11. This CDR3 has 17 amino acids. CDR3 residues: CASSPPGTSGTGDTQYF. CDR3 DNA sequence: TGTGCCAGCAGTCCCCCAGGGACTAGCGGGACTGGGGATACGCAGTATTTT.

J is TRBJ2-5 and V is TRBV18; 13 nucleotides line up with TRBD2. Germline V CDR1 and CDR2: KGHSH, LQKENI. Trimming cost V 1 base and J 1 base; bases outside gene matches: 3. The CDR3 covers 17 residues. CDR3 nucleotide sequence: TGTGCCAGCTCACCACGGGGACTAGCGGGGCCCCAAGAGACCCAGTACTTC. It is translated as CASSPRGLAGPQETQYF.

As concerns this clone: Germline and junction disagree at one end, which may indicate a read error. The genes are TRBV15 and TRBJ2-7; a weak D match, TRBD1 (5 bases). The CDR3 is 12 residues long. Germline loops: CDR1 LNHNV, CDR2 YYDKDF (reference sequence). The CDR3 DNA reads as TGTGCCACCAGCAGAGATCGGGCCAGGGCTAGGTTC. Protein sequence: CATSRDRARARF.